This T cell receptor (beta chain) appears in the sequencing data of a study of human T cells and chemical hapten exposure. Study-wide context: Among samples, TCR yields varied mainly because of small differences in pooled library volume.

Individual cDNA molecules each carried unique molecular identifiers attached by the library. In the authors' workflow: There were a median of around 100,000 TCRs per sample, with a range from roughly 20,000 to 750,000. TCRdb itself ran the 5' RACE reads through MiXCR, one entry per CDR3 protein. The V and J calls and clone size come from TCRdb's table, not from the authors' own analysis. The sample contains 130,000 or so distinct CDR3 sequences, roughly 4.1% of which appear only once. Per the germline V gene, CDR1 is MNHEY and CDR2 is SVGEGT. The CDR3 spans 17 residues. Trimming took 2 bases from V and 0 from J, leaving 13 bases between them. The authors extracted total RNA from unfractionated whole blood. This clonotype was detected many times.

The chain joins TRBV6-2 or TRBV6-3 to TRBJ2-2, with D perhaps assigned TRBD1 or TRBD2 (6 bases each). The sequence derives from a female donor in good health. The CDR3 DNA reads as TGTGCCAGCAGTTACCTCTCCGGGGGCTCGAACACCGGGGAGCTGTTTTTT. Its translation is CASSYLSGGSNTGELFF.